This TCR beta chain was recovered during a study of human CD8 memory T cell subsets. The authors obtained RNA from duplicate vials, each holding about 150,000 sorted CD8+ T cells, for every subset. Germline CDR1 reads SGHAT; CDR2 reads FQNNGV. The CDR3 has 13 residues. The authors made TCR beta libraries using UMI-labeled 5' RACE. TCRdb re-called the 5' RACE reads; one entry per CDR3 protein, DNA not given. The sample table includes under 6,000 distinct CDR3 sequences. Sequencing was performed on CD8+ T cells from PBMCs. The chain employs TRBV11-2 and TRBJ1-2; no DNA is available, so the TRBD1 call from TCRdb remains unchecked. This receptor was obtained from a human donor in good health. The chain's CDR3 is CASSLDHRGGYTF.